This T cell receptor beta chain was retrieved from a study of OX40 agonist ivuxolimab in advanced cancers. General study results and limits: Some patients without response likewise showed low normalized clonal expansion. The mean number of expanded clones was higher in CD8+ T cells than in CD4+.

V lost 0 bases, J lost 4 bases, and 12 bases lay in between. CDR3 length equals 15 residues. Germline assignment: CDR1 MGHRA and CDR2 YSYEKL. As for this clone: Its target is not known.

Assay: immunoSEQ multiplex PCR; the TCRdb copy retains only in-frame clones and omits some. The data contain around 78,000 clones, roughly 80% of them singletons. Patients were excluded for autoimmune disease history or systemic immunosuppression. The timepoints at which blood was sampled were baseline, cycle 4 day 1, and cycle 7 day 1. This receptor was obtained from an adult with an advanced solid tumor such as melanoma, head and neck, liver or kidney cancer. J is TRBJ1-2 and V is TRBV4-1; perhaps TRBD1 as D (6 bases). The specimen was CD4+ or CD8+ T cells sorted from blood, collected in a trial of the OX40 agonist ivuxolimab. CDR3 nucleotides: TGCGCCAGCAGCCAAGATACAGGGTCCCCCTATGGCTACACCTTC. Protein: CASSQDTGSPYGYTF.